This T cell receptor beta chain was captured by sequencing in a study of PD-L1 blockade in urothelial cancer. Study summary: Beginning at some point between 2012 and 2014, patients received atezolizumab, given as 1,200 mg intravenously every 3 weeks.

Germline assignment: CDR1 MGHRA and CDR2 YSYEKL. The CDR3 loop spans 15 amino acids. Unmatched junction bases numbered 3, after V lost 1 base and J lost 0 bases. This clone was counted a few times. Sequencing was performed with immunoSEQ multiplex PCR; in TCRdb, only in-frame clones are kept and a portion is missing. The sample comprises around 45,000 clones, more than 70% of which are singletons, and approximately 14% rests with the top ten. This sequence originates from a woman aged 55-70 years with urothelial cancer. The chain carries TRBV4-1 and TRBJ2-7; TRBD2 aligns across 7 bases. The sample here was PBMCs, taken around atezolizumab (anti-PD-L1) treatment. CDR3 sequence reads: CASSQVASGSYEQYF. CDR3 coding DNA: TGCGCCAGCAGCCAAGTTGCTAGCGGCTCCTACGAGCAGTACTTC.